The 11 T cell receptor beta chains below were found in one sample sequenced in a study of blood T cell repertoires in COVID-19. Assay: immunoSEQ multiplex PCR; the TCRdb copy retains only in-frame clones and omits some. The sample has about 280,000 clones; 85% are singletons. The sample comprised PBMCs or T cells enriched from blood (not recorded which). Source of these receptors: a woman in her fifties or sixties who had recovered from COVID-19.

CDR3 sequence (DNA): TGCAGCGCTCAGGGTAATACCGGAAACACCATATATTTT. This encodes CSAQGNTGNTIYF. V and J are TRBV29-1 and TRBJ1-3, with a tentative D call TRBD1 (5 bases). V was shortened by 7 bases and J by 4 bases, with 14 bases between the two germline ends. Per the germline V gene, CDR1 is SQVTM and CDR2 is ANQGSEA. The CDR3 is 13 residues long.

This sequence joins TRBV6-1 and TRBJ2-1; 12 nucleotides line up with TRBD1. The CDR3 loop spans 18 amino acids. Per germline, CDR1 MNHNS and CDR2 SASEGT. Germline trimming cut 3 bases from V and 6 bases from J; bases unmatched to any gene: 12. The CDR3 sequence is CASSDRLEGTGGRNEQFF. As DNA, the CDR3 is TGTGCCAGCAGTGACCGATTGGAGGGGACAGGGGGCCGCAATGAGCAGTTCTTC.

The genes are TRBV7-2 and TRBJ2-7, with no clear D. Germline-derived CDR1 and CDR2 are SGHTA and FQGNSA. The CDR3 runs to 14 residues. With 2 bases removed from V and 2 bases from J, the gap between germline ends came to 10 bases. CDR3 protein: CASSLSQRAYEQYF. The CDR3, as DNA: TGTGCCAGCAGCTTATCGCAGCGCGCCTACGAGCAGTACTTC. Complete variable domain (other parts from reference TRBV7-2 and TRBJ2-7): GAGVSQSPSNKVTEKGKDVELRCDPISGHTALYWYRQSLGQGLEFLIYFQGNSAPDKSGLPSDRFSAERTGGSVSTLTIQRTQQEDSAVYLCASSLSQRAYEQYFGPGTRLTVT.

This chain connects TRBV7-9 to TRBJ1-2; D might be TRBD1 (6 bases). This CDR3 has 16 residues. Trimming took 5 bases from V and 6 from J, leaving 22 bases between them. In germline, CDR1 is SEHNR, CDR2 FQNEAQ (reference sequence). CDR3 sequence (DNA): TGTGCCAGCAGCCCCTCCCTGGACAGACTTATAGATGGCTACACCTTC. This sequence encodes CASSPSLDRLIDGYTF.

The chain combines TRBV27 with TRBJ2-1; 7 bases fit TRBD1. V lost 3 bases and J lost 4; bases outside the gene matches: 9. Germline V lookup: CDR1 MNHEY, CDR2 SMNVEV (reference sequence). CDR3 length equals 16 residues. The CDR3, as DNA: TGTGCCAGCAGTTTTTCAGGGGGTTCACCTTACAATGAGCAGTTCTTC. Protein: CASSFSGGSPYNEQFF.

This clone was detected a few times. The rearrangement joins TRBV29-1 to TRBJ1-3, with 8 bases that match TRBD1. Unmatched junction bases numbered 5, after V lost 7 bases and J lost 3 bases. The CDR3 totals 13 residues. Per the germline V gene, CDR1 is SQVTM and CDR2 is ANQGSEA. The CDR3, as DNA: TGCAGCGGAGCCACAGGGGGTGGAAACACCATATATTTT. This gives the protein CSGATGGGNTIYF.

This rearrangement joins TRBV9 to TRBJ1-1; no clear D. The CDR3 sequence is 15 residues long. V lost 4 bases and J lost 4, with 17 bases in between. CDR1 is SGDLS, CDR2 YYNGEE, per germline. The CDR3 nucleotides read TGTGCCAGCAGCCCCAGCGGACCGCTGGGCACTGAAGCTTTCTTT. It codes for CASSPSGPLGTEAFF.

The chain carries TRBV18 and TRBJ1-1, with D possibly matching TRBD1 (5 bases). V lost 4 bases and J lost 1, with 7 bases in between. The germline V gene encodes CDR1 KGHSH and CDR2 LQKENI. CDR3 length: 13 amino acids. This CDR3 reads CASSLTENTEAFF. The CDR3 coding sequence is TGTGCCAGCTCACTGACAGAGAACACTGAAGCTTTCTTT.

This clone was seen only a few times. The gene calls are TRBV28 and TRBJ2-5; weak D call: TRBD2 (5 bases). The CDR3 is made up of 13 amino acids. From germline, CDR1 is MDHEN and CDR2 SYDVKM. The V end was cut by 2 bases, the J end by 4 bases, with 8 bases between. This chain's CDR3 is CASSLEGLETQYF. Here the CDR3 DNA reads TGTGCCAGCAGTTTAGAGGGTCTAGAGACCCAGTACTTC.

CDR3 loop: CASSAGRGQETQYF. The CDR3 bases are TGTGCCAGCAGCGCAGGCCGGGGGCAAGAGACCCAGTACTTC. The chain is built from TRBV7-9 and TRBJ2-5, with D perhaps matching TRBD2 (6 bases). The V gene lost 5 bases and the J gene lost 2 bases, with 12 bases spanning the gap. The CDR3 runs 14 residues. Germline values: CDR1 SEHNR, CDR2 FQNEAQ (reference sequence).

This clone was counted a few times. The rearrangement links TRBV29-1 to TRBJ2-5; 8 bases agree with TRBD1. J was trimmed by 4 bases and V by 7 bases; bases with no gene match: 5. The CDR3 length is 12 residues. From germline, CDR1 is SQVTM and CDR2 ANQGSEA. The DNA of the CDR3 is TGCAGCGCCGGACAGGGAGGAGAGACCCAGTACTTC. It translates to CSAGQGGETQYF. The full variable domain, completed using reference TRBV29-1 and TRBJ2-5, is SAVISQKPSRDICQRGTSLTIQCQVDSQVTMMFWYRQQPGQSLTLIATANQGSEATYESGFVIDKFPISRPNLTFSTLTVSNMSPEDSSIYLCSAGQGGETQYFGPGTRLLVL.